This passage covers 14 T cell receptor beta chains from one sample sequenced in a study of identifying expanded T cells in peripheral blood. Only in-frame clones appear in the TCRdb table, and some are missing; sequencing was by immunoSEQ multiplex PCR. Here the sample spans about 54,000 clones, about nine tenths being singletons. Input material: blood. The origin of the receptors is a person aged 18 to 70 in good health.

The chain carries TRBV18 and TRBJ1-5; TRBD1 matches 9 bases. This CDR3 region has 16 residues. V lost 5 bases and J lost 1; bases outside the gene matches: 6. Germline CDR1 and CDR2: KGHSH and LQKENI. CDR3 bases: TGTGCCAGCTCAAAACAGGGGGCCGTAAGCAATCAGCCCCAGCATTTT. Protein product: CASSKQGAVSNQPQHF. The full variable domain, completed using reference TRBV18 and TRBJ1-5, is NAGVMQNPRHLVRRRGQEARLRCSPMKGHSHVYWYRQLPEEGLKFMVYLQKENIIDESGMPKERFSAEFPKEGPSILRIQQVVRGDSAAYFCASSKQGAVSNQPQHFGDGTRLSIL.

The chain is built from TRBV7-9 and TRBJ1-2; no definite D call. The CDR3 totals 12 residues. Germline assignment: CDR1 SEHNR and CDR2 FQNEAQ (reference sequence). The germline V and J ends were trimmed by 4 bases and 4 bases, with 7 bases remaining between them. The CDR3 here is CASSSSRYGYTF. As DNA, the CDR3 is TGTGCCAGCAGCTCTAGTCGCTATGGCTACACCTTC.

The chain links TRBV7-9 to TRBJ2-7, with 8 bases fitting TRBD2. Trimming removed 3 bases from V and 5 bases from J; junction bases left unmatched: 6. CDR1 is SEHNR, CDR2 FQNEAQ, per germline (reference sequence). The CDR3 is made up of 14 amino acids. The CDR3 is CASSLMTSVDEQYF. The CDR3 DNA reads as TGTGCCAGCAGCTTGATGACTAGCGTGGACGAGCAGTACTTC.

This chain uses TRBV14 with TRBJ2-7, with D possibly being TRBD1 (6 bases). The V gene lost 0 bases and the J gene lost 6 bases, with 9 bases spanning the gap. This CDR3 is built from 13 residues. The germline V gene has CDR1 SGHDN and CDR2 FVKESK. The CDR3 sequence: CASSQDRGAEQYF. DNA of the CDR3: TGTGCCAGCAGCCAAGACAGGGGAGCCGAGCAGTACTTC.

This clone was found a few times. The chain has TRBV27 and TRBJ1-5; D is ambiguous. The CDR3 sequence is 13 residues long. CDR1 and CDR2 (germline): MNHEY, SMNVEV (reference sequence). With 9 bases removed from V and 5 bases from J, the gap between germline ends came to 14 bases. CDR3 region: CASSKGVDQPQHF. DNA of the CDR3: TGTGCCAGTTCCAAAGGCGTCGATCAGCCCCAGCATTTT.

This chain connects TRBV29-1 to TRBJ1-1; 9 bases align to TRBD1. The trim removed 7 bases at V and 1 base at J, leaving 4 bases unmatched. CDR3 length equals 13 residues. CDR1 SQVTM and CDR2 ANQGSEA come from the germline V gene. The CDR3 protein is CSARGQGNTEAFF. CDR3 nucleotide sequence: TGCAGCGCCCGGGGACAGGGGAACACTGAAGCTTTCTTT.

The rearrangement links TRBV7-2 to TRBJ1-2, with TRBD1 matching 7 bases. Germline assignment: CDR1 SGHTA and CDR2 FQGNSA. The CDR3 consists of 15 residues. The J segment lost 1 base and the V segment lost 5 bases, leaving 7 bases of the junction unmatched. CDR3 DNA: TGTGCCAGCAGCGGCCGGGACAGAGATAACTATGGCTACACCTTC. Protein sequence: CASSGRDRDNYGYTF.

This chain joins TRBV6-5 and TRBJ1-2, with a weak D call TRBD1 (5 bases). Germline CDR1 MNHEY, CDR2 SVGAGI. With 7 bases removed from V and 5 bases from J, the gap between germline ends came to 20 bases. The length of the CDR3 is 15 residues. Here the CDR3 DNA reads TGTGCCAGCAACCCCCGTCCAGGGTCGGAGTATGGCTACACCTTC. Translation: CASNPRPGSEYGYTF.

The sample holds a few counts of this clone. The chain uses TRBV4-3 and TRBJ2-1, with TRBD2 identical over 9 bases. Germline V CDR1 and CDR2: LGHNA, YSLEER. With 2 bases clipped from V and 7 bases from J, the junction kept 9 bases outside the gene matches. The CDR3 is 16 residues long. The CDR3: CASSQSVAGEDNEQFF. DNA for the CDR3: TGCGCCAGCAGCCAATCGGTAGCGGGGGAGGATAATGAGCAGTTCTTC.

This sequence joins TRBV9 and TRBJ2-1; TRBD2 agrees at 9 bases. The CDR3 totals 15 residues. Germline values: CDR1 SGDLS, CDR2 YYNGEE. V lost 3 bases to trimming and J lost 7 bases; unmatched junction nucleotides: 8. CDR3 residues: CASSATSGEFNEQFF. CDR3 DNA: TGTGCCAGCAGCGCGACTAGCGGAGAATTTAATGAGCAGTTCTTC.

Written as DNA, the CDR3 is TGCGCCAGCAGCCAAAATTTTCGGGGGACTCTGAACTATGGCTACACCTTC. Its translation is CASSQNFRGTLNYGYTF. V usage is TRBV4-3 and J usage is TRBJ1-2; a weak D match, TRBD1 (5 bases). V lost 2 bases and J 2 bases, leaving 18 bases between the germline ends. Per the germline V gene, CDR1 is LGHNA and CDR2 is YSLEER. The CDR3 has 17 amino acids.

The rearrangement uses TRBV7-2 and TRBJ2-2, with D possibly being TRBD1 (5 bases). V lost 4 bases and J lost 3, with 9 bases in between. This CDR3 region has 14 residues. The V gene's germline CDR1 is SGHTA and CDR2 FQGNSA. The CDR3 DNA sequence: TGTGCCAGCAGCTCCCAGGGCTACACCGGGGAGCTGTTTTTT. This codes for CASSSQGYTGELFF.

This sequence joins TRBV5-4 and TRBJ2-3, with D perhaps assigned TRBD1 or TRBD2 (5 bases each). Deletions cut 6 bases from V and 0 bases from J, with 14 bases between. CDR3 length equals 15 residues. Per the germline V gene, CDR1 is SGHNT and CDR2 is YYREEE (reference sequence). The CDR3 reads CASTTGRASTDTQYF. CDR3 nucleotide sequence: TGTGCCAGCACTACGGGGCGGGCTAGCACAGATACGCAGTATTTT.

The chain joins TRBV9 to TRBJ1-4; no clear D. V shed 4 bases and J shed 8 bases, with 15 bases lying between them. This CDR3 is built from 14 residues. The germline V gene has CDR1 SGDLS and CDR2 YYNGEE. The CDR3 sequence is CASSPHDGGEKLFF. CDR3 nucleotides: TGTGCCAGCAGCCCCCATGACGGAGGCGAAAAACTGTTTTTT.